This T cell receptor beta chain was sequenced for a study of shared clonotypes between healthy human individuals. Whole-study context: The donor group consisted of a couple of women and three men, aged 18 to 49.

Germline-derived CDR1 and CDR2 are SGHTA and FQGNSA. The CDR3 covers 15 residues. The junction had 3 bases not matched to a gene; V was cut back by 0 bases and J by 8 bases. Each sample came from a Caucasian adult donor living in Nashville, Tennessee. Study results and caveats: The study found 4.5% to 6% of naive CD4 clonotypes shared across several donors.

This clone showed up many times. Its antigen is unknown. The genomic DNA of each subset was split evenly across several immunoSEQ plates. TCRdb keeps only in-frame clones here, not all; method: immunoSEQ multiplex PCR. This table has over a million clones, roughly 96% appearing once. The V and J genes are TRBV7-2 and TRBJ2-1; TRBD2 aligns across 11 bases. This sequence originates from a man in his thirties or forties in good health. Material: naive CD4+ T cells sorted from blood. Regarding subset: CD45RA+ positively selected. The CDR3 coding sequence is TGTGCCAGCAGCTTAGCTAGCGGGAGGGGGGATGAGCAGTTCTTC. The encoded protein is CASSLASGRGDEQFF.